Only one count was recorded for the clone carrying this TCR beta chain. Its antigen is unidentified. The germline gives CDR1 SGHDT, CDR2 YYEEEE. This CDR3 comprises 14 residues. Losses at the gene ends were 1 base for V and 5 bases for J; bases not matched to a gene: 4. Survey-level immunoSEQ v3.0 assays were run. Produced via immunoSEQ multiplex PCR; TCRdb's table is partial and in-frame only. The table lists approximately 27,000 clones, approximately 90% of them singletons. This sample was included in a study of long-term antiretroviral therapy in people with HIV. About the study: First collections came about a decade before the 2015 immediate-ART recommendation. Study-level findings and limits: Pre-ART clonal expansion yielded clones that dominated the repertoire at all time points.

The material was unsorted PBMCs, obtained 3.1 years after starting antiretroviral therapy. This chain links TRBV5-6 with TRBJ2-5; 8 bases are a match to TRBD1. This TCR was sampled from a man aged 18 to 29 with HIV. CDR3 nucleotide sequence: TGTGCCAGCAGCTTGTGGACAGGGTGGGAGACCCAGTACTTC. It specifies CASSLWTGWETQYF.